This is a list of T cell receptor beta chains from one sample in a study of OX40 agonist ivuxolimab in advanced cancers. The method was immunoSEQ multiplex PCR; TCRdb's version includes in-frame clones alone and lacks a portion of them. In the table there are about 22,000 clones, approximately 83% of which are singletons. The starting material was CD4+ or CD8+ T cells sorted from blood, obtained in a trial of the OX40 agonist ivuxolimab. The receptors come from an adult with an advanced solid tumor such as melanoma, head and neck, liver or kidney cancer. Both conserved end residues are part of each CDR3. A D gene is named only where the DNA matches it firmly. For some rows the clone size is stated as once, few or many, or as a class when expanded; others skip it.

cdr3_nt | cdr3_aa | j_call | v_call | clone_size | d_call
TGTGCCAGCAGCTTAGGCCTAACGGGGCGGGAGCAGAATGAGCAGTTCTTC | CASSLGLTGREQNEQFF | TRBJ2-1 | TRBV13 | few | TRBD2
TGTGCCAGCAGCGTAGGTGGGGGGCAGGGGCTGAGCACAGATACGCAGTATTTT | CASSVGGGQGLSTDTQYF | TRBJ2-3 | TRBV9 | . | .
TGTGCCATTACAGGGGGCCCCGGGGAGCTGTTTTTT | CAITGGPGELFF | TRBJ2-2 | TRBV6-6 | . | TRBD1
TGTGCCAGCAGAACTTACAGGGACCCCATGAACACTGAAGCTTTCTTT | CASRTYRDPMNTEAFF | TRBJ1-1 | TRBV5-6 | medium-sized | .
TGTGCTAGTGGTTTGCTCCCCAGCCCCGGGGAGCTGTTTTTT | CASGLLPSPGELFF | TRBJ2-2 | TRBV12-5 | few | .
TGTGCCAGTAGTAAGACCAGGACAGGGCCCGGGGAGCTGTTTTTT | CASSKTRTGPGELFF | TRBJ2-2 | TRBV19 | few | TRBD1
TGTGCCAGCAGCTTCGCAGGGACCCAAGAGACCCAGTACTTC | CASSFAGTQETQYF | TRBJ2-5 | TRBV7-9 | once | .
TGTGCCAGCAGCTCCGGAGGGACCGGGGAGCTGTTTTTT | CASSSGGTGELFF | TRBJ2-2 | TRBV9 | . | .
TGTGCCAGCAGCCCACAGGCTTCTGCTTACAATGAGCAGTTCTTC | CASSPQASAYNEQFF | TRBJ2-1 | TRBV6-5 | . | .
TGCGCCAGCAGTCAATCCGGGCGGGACGGAGGTTCCTACGAGCAGTACTTC | CASSQSGRDGGSYEQYF | TRBJ2-7 | TRBV23-1 | few | .
TGTGCCAGCAGCTTCCCCGGGATTTCCTACGAGCAGTACTTC | CASSFPGISYEQYF | TRBJ2-7 | TRBV7-2 | . | .
TGTGCCAGCAGCTTAACTAGCGGGGGGGGAGAGACCCAGTACTTC | CASSLTSGGGETQYF | TRBJ2-5 | TRBV7-9 | . | TRBD2
TGTGCCAGCAGCTTGGCCTTGGGCGGGAAGCTGAACACTGAAGCTTTCTTT | CASSLALGGKLNTEAFF | TRBJ1-1 | TRBV5-4 | . | .
TGTGCCAGCTTAAGGACAGGGTTGACCACTGAAGCTTTCTTT | CASLRTGLTTEAFF | TRBJ1-1 | TRBV7-2 | many | TRBD1
TGTGCCAGCAGCTTAGCAGGGGATTCGGCCTACGAGCAGTACTTC | CASSLAGDSAYEQYF | TRBJ2-7 | TRBV7-2 | . | .
TGTGCCAGCAGTGACGTGGGGGCTGAAGCTTTCTTT | CASSDVGAEAFF | TRBJ1-1 | TRBV25-1 | . | .
TGTGCCACCAGCCCCCGATCGGGAGGGGAGCTGTTTTTT | CATSPRSGGELFF | TRBJ2-2 | TRBV15 | . | .
TGTGCCAGCAGCCGTCCTAAGAGCGGGAGGGCCGTCTCAACAGATACGCAGTATTTT | CASSRPKSGRAVSTDTQYF | TRBJ2-3 | TRBV7-6 | . | TRBD2
TGTGCCAGCAGCAAACTCGGGTTAGGGAACATTCAGTACTTC | CASSKLGLGNIQYF | TRBJ2-4 | TRBV21-1 | . | .
TGTGCCAGCAGCTCCAGGAGACTAGGGGAAGAGACCCAGTACTTC | CASSSRRLGEETQYF | TRBJ2-5 | TRBV13 | few | .
TGTGCCAGCAGCACGTCTAGCGGGGAGTACTACAATGAGCAGTTCTTC | CASSTSSGEYYNEQFF | TRBJ2-1 | TRBV27 | . | TRBD2
TGCAGCGTTGAAGATCGTGAGACAGGGGTCCACAATGAGCAGTTCTTC | CSVEDRETGVHNEQFF | TRBJ2-1 | TRBV29-1 | . | TRBD1
TGTGCCAGCAGCGACCGGGACAGGCTCTCTGGGGCCAACGTCCTGACTTTC | CASSDRDRLSGANVLTF | TRBJ2-6 | TRBV9 | . | TRBD1
TGTGCCAGCAGTTACGGGCAGGGATTCTACGAGCAGTACTTC | CASSYGQGFYEQYF | TRBJ2-7 | TRBV6-5 | . | .
TGTGCCAGCAGCGGGCCCCCGGGACTCCACTTCGAGCAGTACTTC | CASSGPPGLHFEQYF | TRBJ2-7 | TRBV5-6 | . | .
TGTGCCAGCAGCGTCCCCGGGGGTCGGGTCGACACTGAAGCTTTCTTT | CASSVPGGRVDTEAFF | TRBJ1-1 | TRBV13 | . | .
TGCGCCAGCAGCTTGCCGGGGAGGACTGAAGCTTTCTTT | CASSLPGRTEAFF | TRBJ1-1 | TRBV5-1 | . | .
TGTGCCAGCGGCGAGGGCAGGGGCACTGAAGCTTTCTTT | CASGEGRGTEAFF | TRBJ1-1 | TRBV6-6 | . | .
TGCGCCAGCAGCTTTCAACAGGGCTACGAGCAGTACTTC | CASSFQQGYEQYF | TRBJ2-7 | TRBV5-1 | . | .
TGTGCCAGCAGTTACTATAGGGGCTACGAGCAGTACTTC | CASSYYRGYEQYF | TRBJ2-7 | TRBV6-5 | . | .
TGCGCCAGCAGCCAGACGGGACAGGCGCCCCTCCACTTT | CASSQTGQAPLHF | TRBJ1-6 | TRBV4-3 | . | TRBD1
TGTGCCACCAGCGACGCCCGGGAATCCTACAATGAGCAGTTCTTC | CATSDARESYNEQFF | TRBJ2-1 | TRBV15 | medium-sized | .
TGTGCCAGCAGCTCAGCAGGGAGAGAGCAGTACTTC | CASSSAGREQYF | TRBJ2-7 | TRBV7-9 | . | .
TGTGCCAGCAGCTTAGCGAAGGCTAGCCTCTACAATGAGCAGTTCTTC | CASSLAKASLYNEQFF | TRBJ2-1 | TRBV7-9 | . | .
TGCGCCAGCAGTGATCCCAACACTGAAGCTTTCTTT | CASSDPNTEAFF | TRBJ1-1 | TRBV10-1 | . | .
TGTGCCAGCAGCTTGGGGCAGGGGAGATCACCCCTCCACTTT | CASSLGQGRSPLHF | TRBJ1-6 | TRBV5-6 | once | .
TGTGCCAGCAGTTACAGGAGAGTCACAGATACGCAGTATTTT | CASSYRRVTDTQYF | TRBJ2-3 | TRBV27 | . | .
TGTGCCATGGCGACAGGGATGGGATCGAAAGGCTACACCTTC | CAMATGMGSKGYTF | TRBJ1-2 | TRBV10-3 | once | TRBD1
TGCGCCAGCAGCTTGATCGGCAGGGGAGAGCCTAACTATGGCTACACCTTC | CASSLIGRGEPNYGYTF | TRBJ1-2 | TRBV5-1 | . | .
TGTGCCAGCAGCTTACCCAGGTTGGCCGATACGCAGTATTTT | CASSLPRLADTQYF | TRBJ2-3 | TRBV7-6 | . | .
TGTGCCAGCAGCTTTGCAGATACGCAGTATTTT | CASSFADTQYF | TRBJ2-3 | TRBV5-6 | . | .
TGTGCCACCCTGGGACAGGGCAATGAGCAGTTCTTC | CATLGQGNEQFF | TRBJ2-1 | TRBV10-3 | . | TRBD1
TGTGCCAGCGCCGGGACGCAAAGCACAGATACGCAGTATTTT | CASAGTQSTDTQYF | TRBJ2-3 | TRBV5-4 | . | .
TGCGCCAGCAGCTTGGAAGGGGGATTAGTGTACTTC | CASSLEGGLVYF | TRBJ2-7 | TRBV5-1 | . | .
TGCGCCAGCAGTACTCACCGGGACAACTCTGGAAACACCATATATTTT | CASSTHRDNSGNTIYF | TRBJ1-3 | TRBV10-2 | . | .
TGCAGTGGGGTTGGTGTAGAGCAGTACTTC | CSGVGVEQYF | TRBJ2-7 | TRBV20-1 | . | .
TGTGCCAGCAGCTCAAGGGACAGGTCCACTGAAGCTTTCTTT | CASSSRDRSTEAFF | TRBJ1-1 | TRBV5-4 | . | TRBD1